This TCR beta chain comes out of a study of blood T cell repertoires in COVID-19. At the level of the study: COVID-19 samples collected from the United States, Italy and Spain covered acute and convalescent phases. PBMCs, B-cell-depleted T cells, or T cells provided the cDNA or gDNA that made up the material.

This CDR3 spans 14 amino acids. CDR1 is LNHDA and CDR2 is SQIVND in the germline V gene (reference sequence). The V segment lost 9 bases and the J segment 8 bases; nucleotides outside the gene matches: 10. Authors' data handling: Estimation of nucleated cell counts relied on the amplification of reference gene primers. Sequencing used immunoSEQ multiplex PCR; TCRdb keeps in-frame clones, though not all of them. The V and J calls and the clone size are those of that table, but D and trimming were determined from the DNA. This table has over 250,000 clones, 75% to 90% appearing once. The source is a man in his fifties or sixties with acute or convalescent COVID-19. The genes are TRBV19 and TRBJ1-6; TRBD1 aligns across 7 bases. Material: peripheral blood. The chain's CDR3 is CASRDSGGDSPLHF. The CDR3 DNA sequence: TGTGCCAGCCGGGACAGCGGAGGGGATTCACCCCTCCACTTT.